This T cell receptor beta chain was captured in a study of post-analysis software for immune sequencing data (dated by TCRdb to between 2015 and 2017). Background on the whole study: The recorded disease courses included relapsing-remitting, secondary progressive and progressive-relapsing multiple sclerosis, and some patients had no subtype annotation. A subset of samples was prepared in parallel using single-end sample barcoding, then pooled and co-amplified after Illumina adapter ligation. The patient repertoires were set against under 13 previously published healthy control repertoires from donors whose ages ranged from 6 to 25 years. Findings and caveats that apply to the study as a whole: The multiple sclerosis patient group was slightly younger than the control group. Significantly lower normalized Chao1 diversity was found in multiple sclerosis patients than in controls, suggesting substantial peripheral T-cell clonal expansion. Significantly higher frequencies in patients than in controls were found for about five TRBV segments, including TRBV5-6, TRBV5-1 and TRBV20-1. Direct clustering with F measure showed strong co-clustering of samples prepared in the same batch, prompting a batch-effect correction.

TCR beta repertoires were profiled from peripheral blood of 10 to 15 young patients with multiple sclerosis to demonstrate the VDJtools post-analysis software. Multiple sclerosis patients were children and adolescents aged about 6 to 15 years. The table lists this clonotype with a few counts. Its recognized antigen is unknown. One end of the junction does not line up with germline, which may come from a read error. Receptor amplification or capture employed PCR. The sequencer was an Illumina HiSeq 2500. Unique molecular identifiers were incorporated into TCR beta cDNA libraries to reduce PCR and sequencing biases. Every 1 to 10 million input T cells yielded 500,000 or so cDNA molecules, meaning each molecule approximated one T cell. The same protocol used for the earlier healthy control dataset was applied to prepare and sequence the patient libraries. Within a given batch, samples were prepared together, multiplexed and sequenced on the same HiSeq lane. In the source study's methods: MIGEC was used to process the raw barcoded reads, and molecular identifier groups with only a single read were discarded before consensus assembly and CDR3 extraction. VDJtools was used for post-analysis of the clonotype tables, and diversity was normalized by down-sampling every dataset to the size of the smallest sample. To correct batch-related cross-sample contamination, repertoire overlap clustering matched CDR3 amino acid sequences but not nucleotide sequences. The public reads were reprocessed in TCRdb via fastp at Q25 and MiXCR, keeping in-frame beta chains. CDR3 protein sequences are deduplicated, and each keeps its most common genes and DNA. These V and J calls rely on TCRdb rather than the paper's analysis. The sample yields over 150,000 distinct CDR3 sequences; approximately 30% were counted once. The top ten constitute over 1.2% of the sample.

Measured from the cysteine to the phenylalanine, the CDR3 is 15 residues long. The sequence is cut down to CDR3 DNA, 45 bases in frame from base 1. Looking up the germline V gene (reference sequence) yields CDR1 DFQATT and CDR2 SNEGSKA. This chain is built from TRBV20-1 and TRBJ2-3; the D call could be TRBD1 or TRBD2, with each sharing 5 bases. The source of this sequence is a girl between 10 and 17 years old with multiple sclerosis. The sequenced sample was blood. The CDR3 sequence is CSASGDLPSTDTQYF. The DNA is as follows: TGCAGTGCTAGTGGGGACCTACCTAGCACAGATACACAGTATTTT.